The rows below give T cell receptor beta chains drawn from one sample of a study of blood T cell repertoires in COVID-19. Sequencing used immunoSEQ multiplex PCR; TCRdb keeps in-frame clones, though not all of them. The table includes about 140,000 clones, about three quarters detected once. The material sequenced was peripheral blood. These receptors were obtained from a man aged 50-59 years with acute or convalescent COVID-19. The CDR3 runs from the conserved cysteine through the conserved F or W. The D gene is left open where the match is weak. Not all rows give a size; the values are once, few, many and, for expanded clones, a class.

clone_size	v_call	j_call	d_call	cdr3_nt	cdr3_aa
NA	TRBV7-2	TRBJ2-3	NA	TGTGCCAGCAGCTTCTTGGGGGGTAGCACAGATACGCAGTATTTT	CASSFLGGSTDTQYF
NA	TRBV5-1	TRBJ1-1	NA	TGCGCCAGCGGCAAGTCAGGGATGAACACTGAAGCTTTCTTT	CASGKSGMNTEAFF
NA	TRBV10-2	TRBJ2-5	TRBD1	TGCGCCAGCAGTGCGCTAGGGGGCGCAGGGGAGACCCAGTACTTC	CASSALGGAGETQYF
NA	TRBV11-3	TRBJ1-1	NA	TGTGCCAGCAGCCGGACACCTTCAGGTGAAGCTTTCTTT	CASSRTPSGEAFF
NA	TRBV11-3	TRBJ2-2	NA	TGTGCCAGCAGCTTAGTTGGCTGGGGGCCTGACACCGGGGAGCTGTTTTTT	CASSLVGWGPDTGELFF
NA	TRBV30	TRBJ2-5	TRBD2	TGTGCCTGGAGCCACCGACTAGCGGCGAGTCAAGAGACCCAGTACTTC	CAWSHRLAASQETQYF
NA	TRBV6-6	TRBJ2-3	TRBD2	TGTGCCAGCAGTCTGCGGACTAGCGCCTTGATCACAGATACGCAGTATTTT	CASSLRTSALITDTQYF
NA	TRBV6-1	TRBJ2-1	TRBD1	TGTGCCAGCAGTGCCACCTCAGGGGGCGGCTCCTACAATGAGCAGTTCTTC	CASSATSGGGSYNEQFF
few	TRBV15	TRBJ2-5	NA	TGTGCCACCAGCAGAGATCTTTGGGCAGAAGAGACCCAGTACTTC	CATSRDLWAEETQYF
NA	TRBV11-2	TRBJ2-1	NA	TGTGCCAGCAGCCAGGAGGGGGGGGCTTGGAATGAGCAGTTCTTC	CASSQEGGAWNEQFF
NA	TRBV14	TRBJ2-3	NA	TGTGCCAGCAGCGAAGCCCACACAGATACGCAGTATTTT	CASSEAHTDTQYF
NA	TRBV7-6	TRBJ1-5	NA	TGTGCCAGCAGCCCCTTCGAAACAGGGAGTCTTCAGCCCCAGCATTTT	CASSPFETGSLQPQHF
NA	TRBV2	TRBJ1-1	NA	TGTGCCAGCAGTGACCGCGAACCCGGGGACACTGAAGCTTTCTTT	CASSDREPGDTEAFF
NA	TRBV25-1	TRBJ2-7	TRBD1	TGTGCCAGCAGTGGGGACAGGGGGCAGATCGAGCAGTACTTC	CASSGDRGQIEQYF
NA	TRBV20-1	TRBJ2-1	TRBD2	TGCAGTGCTAGTGCTAAGACTAGCCCGTATGAGCAGTTCTTC	CSASAKTSPYEQFF
NA	TRBV7-9	TRBJ1-2	TRBD1	TGTGCCAGCAGCTTAGGACCAGGGGGCGACTATGGCTACACCTTC	CASSLGPGGDYGYTF
NA	TRBV19	TRBJ1-1	TRBD1	TGTGCCAGTACCCGGACAGGGAGTGGCACTGAAGCTTTCTTT	CASTRTGSGTEAFF
NA	TRBV9	TRBJ1-1	NA	TGTGCCAGTCGCCCCGGACAGATGAACACTGAAGCTTTCTTT	CASRPGQMNTEAFF
many	TRBV21-1	TRBJ1-1	NA	TGTGCCAGCAGCAAAGACGACCAACAGGGGGTAACGAACACTGAAGCTTTCTTT	CASSKDDQQGVTNTEAFF
NA	TRBV25-1	TRBJ2-3	TRBD2	TGTGCCAGCGCCGGGGGGGGTCTCACCCCAGAAGCAGATACGCAGTATTTT	CASAGGGLTPEADTQYF
NA	TRBV2	TRBJ1-6	NA	TGTGCCAGCAGTGAATATTTGAGTTCACCCCTCCACTTT	CASSEYLSSPLHF
NA	TRBV4-1	TRBJ2-1	NA	TGCGCCAGCAGCCAAGTTATCGGCGGGGAAAGCTCCTACAATGAGCAGTTCTTC	CASSQVIGGESSYNEQFF